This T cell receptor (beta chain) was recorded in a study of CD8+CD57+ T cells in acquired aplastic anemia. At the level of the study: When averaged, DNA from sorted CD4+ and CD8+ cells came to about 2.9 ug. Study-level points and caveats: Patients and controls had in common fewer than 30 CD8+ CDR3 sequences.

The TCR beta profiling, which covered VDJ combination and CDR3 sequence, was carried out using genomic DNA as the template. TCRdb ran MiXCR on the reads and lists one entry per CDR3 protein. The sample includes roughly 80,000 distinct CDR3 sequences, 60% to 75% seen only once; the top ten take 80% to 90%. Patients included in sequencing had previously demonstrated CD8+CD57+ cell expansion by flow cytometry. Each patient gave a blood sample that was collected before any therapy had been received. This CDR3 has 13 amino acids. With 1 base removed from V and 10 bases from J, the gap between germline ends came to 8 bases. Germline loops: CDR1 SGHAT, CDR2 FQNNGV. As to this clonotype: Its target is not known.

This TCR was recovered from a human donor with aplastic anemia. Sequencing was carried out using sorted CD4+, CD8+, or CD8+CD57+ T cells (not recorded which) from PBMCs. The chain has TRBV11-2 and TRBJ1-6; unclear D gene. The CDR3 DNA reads TGTGCCAGCAGCTTAGTTCAGGACTCACCCCTCCACTTT. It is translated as CASSLVQDSPLHF.